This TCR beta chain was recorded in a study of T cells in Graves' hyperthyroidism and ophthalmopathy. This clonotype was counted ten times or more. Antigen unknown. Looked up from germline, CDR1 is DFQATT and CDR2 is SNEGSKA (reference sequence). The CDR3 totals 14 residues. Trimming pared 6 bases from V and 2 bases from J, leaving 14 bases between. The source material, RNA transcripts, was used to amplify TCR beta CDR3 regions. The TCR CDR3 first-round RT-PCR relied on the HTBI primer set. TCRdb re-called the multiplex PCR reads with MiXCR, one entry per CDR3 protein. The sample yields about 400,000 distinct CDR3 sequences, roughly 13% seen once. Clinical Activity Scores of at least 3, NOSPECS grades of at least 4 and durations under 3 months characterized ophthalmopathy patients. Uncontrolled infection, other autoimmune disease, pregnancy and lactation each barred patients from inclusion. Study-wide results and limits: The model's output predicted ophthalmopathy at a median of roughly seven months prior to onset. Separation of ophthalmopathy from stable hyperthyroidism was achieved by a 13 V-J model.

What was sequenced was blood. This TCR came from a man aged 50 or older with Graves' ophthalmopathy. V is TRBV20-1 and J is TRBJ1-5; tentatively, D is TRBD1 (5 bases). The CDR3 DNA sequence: TGCAGTGCCCGTTGGGGGGGTGGCAATCAGCCCCAGCATTTT. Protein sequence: CSARWGGGNQPQHF.